The 25 T cell receptor beta chains below were found in one sample sequenced in a study of blood T cells in healthy people across ages. Alongside a J-beta primer mix, a sample-barcoded 5' primer served in a second PCR lasting 7 to 11 cycles. TCRdb itself ran the 5' RACE reads through MiXCR, one entry per CDR3 protein. The repertoire holds approximately 780,000 distinct CDR3 sequences, with 25% to 30% as singletons. The sample also formed part of further work on T cells of mothers and their children.

The sequenced sample consisted of blood. The origin of the receptors is a boy younger than 18 in good health.

The V gene is TRBV20-1, the J gene TRBJ1-1; tentatively, D is TRBD1 (6 bases). From germline, CDR1 is DFQATT and CDR2 SNEGSKA (reference sequence). The CDR3 runs to 13 residues. CDR3 nucleotide sequence: TGCAGCACTCGGGGGCAGTTGAACACTGAAGCTTTCTTT. Its translation is CSTRGQLNTEAFF.

This clonotype was detected only a few times. The rearrangement uses TRBV12-3 or TRBV12-4 and TRBJ2-1, with 12 bases lining up with TRBD1. The length of the CDR3 is 20 residues. The J segment lost 7 bases and the V segment lost 6 bases, leaving 22 bases of the junction unmatched. The CDR3 loop is CASSPSGGQGAVVGNNEQFF. The CDR3 DNA reads as TGTGCCAGCAGCCCAAGCGGGGGACAGGGGGCGGTGGTGGGCAATAATGAGCAGTTCTTC.

In this sample, this clonotype is medium-sized. The chain recombines TRBV18 with TRBJ2-4, with a weak D call TRBD1 (5 bases). The V and J ends lost 3 bases and 2 bases respectively, with 8 bases between them. CDR3 length: 14 amino acids. From germline, CDR1 is KGHSH and CDR2 LQKENI. CDR3 nucleotides: TGTGCCAGCTCACCCAGGGAAACCAAAAACATTCAGTACTTC. Its protein product is CASSPRETKNIQYF.

The genes are TRBV6-6 and TRBJ1-2, with TRBD1 matching over 9 bases. The germline V gene encodes CDR1 MNHNY and CDR2 SVGAGI (reference sequence). J was trimmed by 8 bases and V by 2 bases; bases with no gene match: 9. This CDR3 spans 15 amino acids. The CDR3 protein is CASSYGLTGGSGYTF. The CDR3, as DNA: TGTGCCAGCAGTTACGGCCTGACAGGGGGTAGCGGCTACACCTTC.

This clonotype has only a few counts. The chain couples TRBV12-3 or TRBV12-4 to TRBJ1-1; D might be TRBD1 (6 bases). This CDR3 is built from 17 residues. The ends were cut back, 3 bases at V and 2 bases at J, with 19 bases in the middle. The CDR3 DNA follows: TGTGCCAGCAGTTTTCAAACAGTACCGGGGGCCAACACTGAAGCTTTCTTT. This translates into CASSFQTVPGANTEAFF.

This clonotype appeared a few times. The V and J genes are TRBV7-8 and TRBJ2-3, with D unclear. The V gene lost 6 bases and the J gene lost 0 bases, with 19 bases spanning the gap. CDR3 length equals 17 residues. Germline V lookup: CDR1 SGHVS, CDR2 FQNEAQ. The CDR3 is CASRFAFSTESTDTQYF. Written as DNA, the CDR3 is TGTGCCAGCAGGTTTGCGTTTTCGACGGAAAGCACAGATACGCAGTATTTT.

V is TRBV20-1 and J is TRBJ1-1; tentative D call: TRBD1 (5 bases). V shed 4 bases and J shed 1 base, with 13 bases lying between them. This CDR3 is built from 14 residues. CDR1 and CDR2 (germline): DFQATT, SNEGSKA (reference sequence). CDR3: CSAIPRDRNTEAFF. For the CDR3, the DNA is TGCAGTGCTATCCCCCGGGACCGGAACACTGAAGCTTTCTTT.

This chain connects TRBV4-1 to TRBJ1-6; no firm D call. The germline V and J ends were trimmed by 0 bases and 9 bases, with 3 bases remaining between them. Germline assignment: CDR1 MGHRA and CDR2 YSYEKL. CDR3 length: 12 amino acids. This chain's CDR3 is CASSQEGSPLHF. The CDR3 DNA follows: TGCGCCAGCAGCCAAGAGGGTTCACCCCTCCACTTT.

A few counts support this clonotype. This chain joins TRBV5-1 and TRBJ2-3; 10 nucleotides align to TRBD2. Looked up from germline, CDR1 is SGHRS and CDR2 is YFSETQ. V lost 7 bases and J lost 3; bases outside the gene matches: 8. The CDR3 is made up of 15 amino acids. The DNA for the CDR3 is TGCGCCAGCTGCTATCGGACTAGCGGAACAGATACGCAGTATTTT. Protein: CASCYRTSGTDTQYF.

In its sample, this clonotype was seen once. The chain recombines TRBV24-1 with TRBJ1-2, with D unclear. The CDR3 sequence is 11 residues long. V gave up 4 bases and J gave up 8 bases, with 7 bases separating them. Germline values: CDR1 KGHDR, CDR2 SFDVKD. The CDR3 region is CATSEGKGYTF. CDR3 DNA sequence: TGTGCCACCAGTGAGGGGAAAGGCTACACCTTC.

This sequence joins TRBV7-3 and TRBJ2-1; D not resolved. Between the trimmed V and J ends, which lost 6 bases and 2 bases, there was a span of 14 bases. The CDR3 runs to 15 residues. Germline V lookup: CDR1 SGHTA, CDR2 FQGTGA. The CDR3 is CASSLELSPYNEQFF. In DNA form, the CDR3 reads TGTGCCAGCAGTCTCGAGCTATCCCCCTACAATGAGCAGTTCTTC.

This clonotype came up a few times. The rearrangement joins TRBV2 to TRBJ1-1; D is possibly TRBD1 (5 bases). V lost 5 bases and J lost 10, with 17 bases in between. The CDR3 length is 13 residues. Germline CDR1 is SNHLY and CDR2 is FYNNEI. In DNA form, the CDR3 reads TGTGCCAGCAGTCCCGGGACTCACTACGGAGCTTTCTTT. This encodes CASSPGTHYGAFF.

This clonotype was seen a few times. The chain has TRBV14 and TRBJ2-7, with D perhaps matching TRBD1 (5 bases). Trimming pared 0 bases from V and 0 bases from J, leaving 12 bases between. There are 16 residues in the CDR3. Germline V gene sequence: CDR1 SGHDN, CDR2 FVKESK. CDR3 nucleotides: TGTGCCAGCAGCCAAGATAGGGGTCCCAGCTCCTACGAGCAGTACTTC. Protein: CASSQDRGPSSYEQYF.

This sequence joins TRBV20-1 and TRBJ2-3; D perhaps matches TRBD1 (5 bases). The V gene's germline CDR1 is DFQATT and CDR2 SNEGSKA (reference sequence). V lost 1 base to trimming and J lost 4 bases, with 15 bases between them. This CDR3 has 15 residues. The CDR3 nucleotides are TGCAGTGCTAGAGGGGGCCTCTCTGTCGCAGATACGCAGTATTTT. This gives the protein CSARGGLSVADTQYF.

The chain combines TRBV14 with TRBJ2-4, with 7 bases aligning to TRBD1. The CDR3 loop spans 15 amino acids. Germline V gene data show CDR1 as SGHDN and CDR2 as FVKESK. J gave up 0 bases and V 4 bases, and 3 bases lay outside the gene matches. This CDR3 is CASSPTGKAKNIQYF. CDR3 in DNA: TGTGCCAGCAGCCCGACAGGGAAAGCCAAAAACATTCAGTACTTC.

This clonotype has only a few counts. The V and J genes are TRBV28 and TRBJ2-2; 15 nucleotides match TRBD2. The CDR3 is made up of 17 amino acids. The V gene end was trimmed by 6 bases and the J gene end by 5 bases; junction bases not matched to a gene: 7. Per the germline V gene, CDR1 is MDHEN and CDR2 is SYDVKM. CDR3 DNA: TGTGCCAGCAGAAAGGGACTAGCGGGGGGAGGAACCGGGGAGCTGTTTTTT. Protein sequence: CASRKGLAGGGTGELFF. The full variable domain, completed using reference TRBV28 and TRBJ2-2, is DVKVTQSSRYLVKRTGEKVFLECVQDMDHENMFWYRQDPGLGLRLIYFSYDVKMKEKGDIPEGYSVSREKKERFSLILESASTNQTSMYLCASRKGLAGGGTGELFFGEGSRLTVL.

The genes are TRBV28 and TRBJ2-5; D is possibly TRBD1 (5 bases). The end of the DNA fits TRBJ2-7 better, so the J call may be wrong. CDR1 is MDHEN, CDR2 SYDVKM, per germline. The CDR3 length is 13 residues. CDR3 loop: CASTGLQRHEQYF. The CDR3 region has the DNA TGTGCCAGCACAGGGCTTCAGCGCCACGAGCAGTACTTC.

V usage is TRBV20-1 and J usage is TRBJ1-6; no firm D call. Trimming left V 5 bases short and J 12 bases short, with 17 bases between. Germline lookup yields CDR1 DFQATT and CDR2 SNEGSKA (reference sequence). The CDR3 is 13 amino acids. DNA for the CDR3: TGCAGTGCTGAGCAAGGTGGGGTAAAACCCCTCCACTTT. This translates into CSAEQGGVKPLHF.

This clonotype was observed a few times. The chain couples TRBV27 to TRBJ2-1; the D gene is possibly TRBD2 (5 bases). With 6 bases removed from V and 2 bases from J, the gap between germline ends came to 14 bases. Germline assignment: CDR1 MNHEY and CDR2 SMNVEV (reference sequence). CDR3 size: 15 residues. CDR3 nucleotide sequence: TGTGCCAGCAGGCGGGCCGGGCCTACCTACAATGAGCAGTTCTTC. It codes for CASRRAGPTYNEQFF.

The chain carries TRBV24-1 and TRBJ2-7; D possibly matches TRBD1 or TRBD2 (6 bases each). The CDR3 spans 15 residues. Per germline, CDR1 KGHDR and CDR2 SFDVKD. V dropped 3 bases and J dropped 2 bases, with 13 bases sitting between them. For the CDR3, the DNA is TGTGCCACCAGTGATCCCAGGGGAGGTACCTACGAGCAGTACTTC. Encoded protein: CATSDPRGGTYEQYF.

The chain links TRBV4-1 to TRBJ2-1, with D possibly matching TRBD2 (6 bases). CDR3 length: 17 residues. In germline, CDR1 is MGHRA, CDR2 YSYEKL. Trimming stripped 3 bases from V and 8 bases from J, with 23 bases between. For the CDR3, the DNA is TGCGCCAGCAGCCATCAGGCTGGGACTCCCGTTCGGGATGAGCAGTTCTTC. Residues: CASSHQAGTPVRDEQFF.

The V gene is TRBV5-1, the J gene TRBJ2-3, with D possibly TRBD1 on 6 matching bases. V dropped 4 bases and J dropped 2 bases, with 11 bases sitting between them. The CDR3 consists of 14 residues. CDR1 and CDR2 (germline): SGHRS, YFSETQ. CDR3 sequence (DNA): TGCGCCAGCAGCGGGGGACACCCCACAGATACGCAGTATTTT. This translates into CASSGGHPTDTQYF. Looking up the rest from reference TRBV5-1 and TRBJ2-3 gives the full variable domain: KAGVTQTPRYLIKTRGQQVTLSCSPISGHRSVSWYQQTPGQGLQFLFEYFSETQRNKGNFPGRFSGRQFSNSRSEMNVSTLELGDSALYLCASSGGHPTDTQYFGPGTRLTVL.

The V and J genes are TRBV20-1 and TRBJ2-5; the match to TRBD2 covers 9 bases. CDR1 and CDR2 (germline): DFQATT, SNEGSKA (reference sequence). The CDR3 is 17 residues long. The V gene end was trimmed by 0 bases and the J gene end by 1 base; junction bases not matched to a gene: 9. The CDR3 nucleotides read TGCAGTGCTAGAGATCGTAGTAATAGCGGGGGCCAAGAGACCCAGTACTTC. It specifies CSARDRSNSGGQETQYF.

This sequence joins TRBV2 and TRBJ2-3, with D possibly being TRBD2 (5 bases). The V end was cut by 2 bases, the J end by 2 bases, with 8 bases between. The CDR3 is 14 amino acids. Germline CDR1 is SNHLY and CDR2 is FYNNEI. The CDR3 loop reads CASSEWTPTDTQYF. The CDR3 DNA reads as TGTGCCAGCAGTGAATGGACTCCCACAGATACGCAGTATTTT.

The rearrangement uses TRBV20-1 and TRBJ2-7; D gene uncertain. With the DNA end fitting TRBJ2-5 better, the J assignment may be wrong. The germline gives CDR1 DFQATT, CDR2 SNEGSKA (reference sequence). The CDR3 runs 11 residues. In DNA, the CDR3 is TGCAGTGCTAGATTAGTAGAGACCCAGTACTTC. It yields the protein CSARLVETQYF.